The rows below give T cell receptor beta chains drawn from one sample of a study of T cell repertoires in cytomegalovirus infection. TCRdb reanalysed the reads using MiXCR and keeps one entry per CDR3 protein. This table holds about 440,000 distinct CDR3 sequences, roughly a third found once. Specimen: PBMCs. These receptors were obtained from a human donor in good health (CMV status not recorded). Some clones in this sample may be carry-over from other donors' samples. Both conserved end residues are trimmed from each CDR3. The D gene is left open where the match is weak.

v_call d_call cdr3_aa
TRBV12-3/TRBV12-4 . ASRGTDTQY
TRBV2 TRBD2 ASRGNRGGLNEQF
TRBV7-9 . ASSRPPEAF
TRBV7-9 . ASSSRDASNQPQH
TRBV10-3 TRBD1 AISRDSTYEQY
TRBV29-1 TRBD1 SVDQTGGVGKNIQY
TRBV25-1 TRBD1 ASSGGQIPLYGYT
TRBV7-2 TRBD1 ASSYGQGARQPQH
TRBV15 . ATSRDGQGYHEQY
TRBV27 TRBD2 ASSFSRRGLAGVGNEQF
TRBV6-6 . ARQGLGGELF
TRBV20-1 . SAPGAGTDTQY
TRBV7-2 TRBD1 ASRRTGGHYGYT
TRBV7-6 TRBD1 ASSETGTGELF
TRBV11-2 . ASTPRWGYGANVLT
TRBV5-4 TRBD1 ASSPPGQYTGELF